In this sample, the clone carrying this T cell receptor beta chain turned up a few times. This record belongs to a study of blood T cell repertoires in COVID-19. Germline V lookup: CDR1 SGDLS, CDR2 YYNGEE. CDR3 length equals 16 residues. V trimming: 3 bases; J trimming: 6 bases; junction bases outside the gene matches: 8. The table came from immunoSEQ multiplex PCR; TCRdb's copy has only in-frame clones and leaves some out. Of roughly 100,000 clones listed, 69% are singletons. The clonotype originates from a man older than 75 with acute or convalescent COVID-19. V is TRBV9 and J is TRBJ1-4; 10 nucleotides match TRBD1. Sequencing input: peripheral blood. DNA for the CDR3: TGTGCCAGCAGCGCGGGGGTAGGACAGGGGGATGAAAAACTGTTTTTT. Encoded protein: CASSAGVGQGDEKLFF.